This T cell receptor beta chain appears in the sequencing data of a study of patients and donors after allogeneic stem cell transplantation. The germline V and J ends were trimmed by 7 bases and 3 bases, with 12 bases remaining between them. Germline V gene sequence: CDR1 MDHEN, CDR2 SYDVKM. The CDR3 runs 13 residues. TCRdb independently ran MiXCR on the RT-PCR reads; one entry per CDR3 protein. Among fewer than 200,000 distinct CDR3 sequences listed, approximately 28% were seen once. The clonotype originates from a human donor who was either an allogeneic HSCT recipient or a stem cell or donor lymphocyte infusion donor (not recorded which). It is not recorded whose cells these are; they may come from a transplant donor. Input material: blood, either unsorted or a sorted T cell fraction (not recorded which). V is TRBV28 and J is TRBJ1-2, with D perhaps matching TRBD1 (5 bases). The CDR3 nucleotides read TGTGCCAGCACCGAAGAAGGGGACTATGGCTACACCTTC. The encoded protein is CASTEEGDYGYTF.